These 7 T cell receptor beta chains share one sample of origin, sequenced in a study of vaccination and CD4 T cells after COVID-19 (dated by TCRdb to between 2021 and 2022). The protocol used for the library was PCR. Sequencing relied on an Illumina iSeq 100. At the Johns Hopkins FTIC core, DNA from the cultured CD4+ T cells underwent TCR sequencing with the Oncomine TCR Beta short-read assay. TCRdb passed the public sequencing reads through fastp at Q25 and MiXCR, retaining productive beta sequences. Rows merge per CDR3 protein into single entries with the most common DNA and genes. This sample comprises over 6,500 distinct CDR3 sequences, around 41% of them detected only once. The ten largest clones represent under 35% of the sample. Their antigens remain unidentified. Sample treatment or condition, as interpreted from the label and publication: approximately 11-day PBMC culture with coronavirus spike peptide pools or control peptides (ViraFEST assay). CD4+ T cells from unexposed donors were collected before the COVID-19 pandemic (2011-2018).

Sequencing was done on a sample of CD4+ T cells from blood, cultured in vitro. These receptors came from a human donor in good health.

The rearrangement joins TRBV7-8 to TRBJ1-2; D unresolved. Germline V gives CDR1 SGHVS, CDR2 FQNEAQ. CDR3 length equals 13 residues. Trimming removed 2 bases at V and 7 bases at J, with 11 bases between. As DNA, the CDR3 is TGTGCCAGCAGCTTAAATGGGGAGAGTGGCTACACCTTC. This gives the protein CASSLNGESGYTF.

The chain employs TRBV5-1 and TRBJ2-1, with 11 bases fitting TRBD2. The tail of the sequence fits TRBJ2-7 better, so the J call may be wrong. Germline lookup yields CDR1 SGHRS and CDR2 YFSETQ. CDR3 length: 15 residues. In DNA, the CDR3 is TGCGCCAGCAGCTTGACTAGCGGGGGATACTACGAGCAGTACTTC. This encodes CASSLTSGGYYEQYF.

This sequence joins TRBV7-9 and TRBJ1-1; a possible D gene is TRBD1 (6 bases). The germline V gene has CDR1 SEHNR and CDR2 FQNEAQ (reference sequence). Trimming stripped 6 bases from V and 3 bases from J, with 14 bases between. This CDR3 is built from 14 residues. CDR3 sequence (DNA): TGTGCCAGCAGTTCTCCCCGGGGGCACACTGAAGCTTTCTTT. Translation gives CASSSPRGHTEAFF. The whole variable domain, remainder taken from reference TRBV7-9 and TRBJ1-1, is DTGVSQNPRHKITKRGQNVTFRCDPISEHNRLYWYRQTLGQGPEFLTYFQNEAQLEKSRLLSDRFSAERPKGSFSTLEIQRTEQGDSAMYLCASSSPRGHTEAFFGQGTRLTVV.

V is TRBV20-1 and J is TRBJ1-1, with D unclear. The CDR3 is made up of 14 amino acids. V dropped 0 bases and J dropped 5 bases, with 13 bases sitting between them. Per the germline V gene, CDR1 is DFQATT and CDR2 is SNEGSKA (reference sequence). The CDR3 reads CSARDLKGLTEAFF. Here the CDR3 DNA reads TGCAGTGCTAGAGATCTAAAAGGGTTGACTGAAGCTTTCTTT.

This clonotype was counted between two and nine times. The chain links TRBV20-1 to TRBJ2-5; 10 bases match TRBD2. With V trimmed by 4 bases and J by 4 bases, 3 bases remained unmatched. Germline values: CDR1 DFQATT, CDR2 SNEGSKA (reference sequence). The CDR3 has 13 amino acids. The CDR3, as DNA: TGCAGTGCTAACCTAGCGGGGGCAGAGACCCAGTACTTC. Residues: CSANLAGAETQYF.

V and J are TRBV6-1 and TRBJ1-1, with a possible D match to TRBD1 (6 bases). Germline CDR1 reads MNHNS; CDR2 reads SASEGT. Trimming removed 6 bases from V and 11 bases from J, with 19 bases in between. The CDR3 has 13 residues. As DNA, the CDR3 is TGTGCCAGCAGAATAAACCCGACGGGGGGCGCTTTCTTT. This sequence encodes CASRINPTGGAFF.

This clonotype came up a few times. CDR3 nucleotide sequence: TGTGCCAGCAGTGAGGACAGAGGGGGTAATCAGCCCCAGCATTTT. Residues: CASSEDRGGNQPQHF. The rearrangement links TRBV2 to TRBJ1-5, with D perhaps matching TRBD1 (6 bases). The germline V gene has CDR1 SNHLY and CDR2 FYNNEI. V was shortened by 3 bases and J by 4 bases, with 13 bases between the two germline ends. The CDR3 loop spans 15 amino acids.